The rows below give T cell receptor beta chains drawn from one sample of a study of vaccination and CD4 T cells after COVID-19. TCRdb processed the PCR reads anew with MiXCR; each CDR3 protein has one entry. Of approximately 19,000 distinct CDR3 sequences detected, around 60% appear once; the ten largest clones hold 6% to 9.5%. Antigen specificity for these receptors is unknown. The sequencing sample was made of CD4+ T cells from blood, cultured in vitro. The receptors here all came from a human donor who had recovered from COVID-19. CDR3s leave out the opening cysteine and the closing phenylalanine or tryptophan.

>TRBV20-1|TRBJ2-2
SARDSSGSPTGELF
>TRBV11-2|TRBJ1-1
ASSPQTGSVAF
>TRBV2|TRBJ1-6
ARGGALSSYNSPLH
>TRBV27|TRBJ2-1
ASSPDSRAEQF
>TRBV5-8|TRBJ1-4
ASSLGLGQGNEKLF
>TRBV6-5|TRBJ1-1
ASSSGYTEAF
>TRBV10-1|TRBJ1-4
ASRAEPNEKLF
>TRBV28|TRBJ1-2
ASSFPPRNYGYT
>TRBV7-9|TRBJ2-2
ASTFSEDRELF
>TRBV6-5|TRBJ2-7
ASSYQEGLYEQY
>TRBV27|TRBJ1-5
ASSPYINQPQH
>TRBV30|TRBJ1-1
AWADSGSEAF
>TRBV7-2|TRBJ2-3
ASSDGLPPTDTQY
>TRBV6-1|TRBJ2-7
ASRQGTYEQY
>TRBV4-2|TRBJ1-5
ASSGGYSNQPQH
>TRBV5-1|TRBJ2-7
ASSLEGTGQSYEQY
>TRBV29-1|TRBJ2-7
SVEGTGAEQY
>TRBV6-2/TRBV6-3|TRBJ2-7
ASSSILQGYEQY
>TRBV5-1|TRBJ1-2
ASSLRVPGYGYT
>TRBV11-1|TRBJ1-2
ASSRISGGYGYT
>TRBV6-5|TRBJ1-6
ASSYEGTGISSPLH
>TRBV12-3/TRBV12-4|TRBJ1-1
ASSLRLTASMNTEAF
>TRBV6-1|TRBJ1-6
ASKDTYNSPLH